This is a list of T cell receptor beta chains from one sample in a study of shared clonotypes between healthy human individuals. Method: immunoSEQ multiplex PCR; TCRdb's copy keeps in-frame clones and lacks some. The sample shows about 1 million clones, 75% to 80% of them seen only once. The sequenced sample was memory CD4+ T cells from PBMCs. Receptors originate from a man aged 18 to 35 in good health. Some clones in this sample may be carry-over from other donors' samples. The conserved cysteine and the conserved F or W are not part of the CDR3 here.

v_gene,len,CDR3aa
TRBV19,14,ASSPSGGATNEKLF
TRBV5-1,14,ASSPPEAGPSHEQF
TRBV18,12,ASSQGLAGNEQF
TRBV30,12,AWSLPPGPDTQY
TRBV5-1,12,ASSLNPVNTEAF
TRBV9,11,ASSNRGDGEQF
TRBV5-5,13,ASSFQGGNYNEQF
TRBV28,13,ASTPGGTIGNTIY
TRBV27,11,ASSPGWGGGYT
TRBV4-1,15,ASSRQGAASGTYEQY
TRBV28,14,ASSSPGLGTSYEQY
TRBV4-1,14,ASSQEGHGGSYEQY
TRBV6-5,13,ASSRRQRSQETQY
TRBV4-2,14,ASSQVLASGPYEQY
TRBV30,9,AWSGRAEAF
TRBV5-1,12,ASSRIGVNTEAF
TRBV28,13,ASTRTGRAQAGYT
TRBV2,12,ASLLSPLMETQY
TRBV29-1,12,SVLEVATNEKLF
TRBV9,12,ASSTWDRENEQF
TRBV9,13,ASSVGTGSGNTIY
TRBV4-3,15,ASSQVVGVSGDNEQF
TRBV28,12,ASRPGQSNQPQH
TRBV28,17,ASSTGLAGTNSGTDTQY
TRBV6-5,10,ASSYPGRIAF
TRBV7-9,10,ASSLGSQPQH
TRBV7-2,10,ASSFDLAEQF
TRBV27,11,ASGTPAARGYT
TRBV28,12,ASSLGGATGELF
TRBV7-2,14,ASSLSPPGQSTEAF
TRBV30,12,AWRALGFNYGYT
TRBV5-1,13,ASSLEATMNTEAF
TRBV4-1,14,ASSRGLPATNEKLF
TRBV6-6,11,ASSSHSGYEQY
TRBV11-2,12,ASSPTASSYEQY